This is a list of T cell receptor beta chains from one sample in a study of blood T cell repertoires in COVID-19. The protocol was immunoSEQ multiplex PCR, while the TCRdb copy is restricted to in-frame clones and leaves out a portion. Here the sample spans about 270,000 clones, roughly 90% being singletons. Sample: PBMCs or T cells enriched from blood (not recorded which). Receptor source: a woman aged 50 to 60 who had recovered from COVID-19. Each CDR3 is given with its conserved first and last residue. Fields, in order: clone size, V gene, D gene, J gene, CDR3 protein, CDR3 DNA. A D gene is named only where the DNA matches it firmly. Clone size is not always given. Where it is, it says once, few, many or a class for expanded clones.

abundance: NA; v_gene: TRBV7-2; d_gene: NA; j_gene: TRBJ1-1; CDR3aa: CASSLFQGSWEAFF; CDR3nt: TGTGCCAGCAGCTTATTTCAGGGTTCGTGGGAAGCTTTCTTT
abundance: NA; v_gene: TRBV28; d_gene: NA; j_gene: TRBJ1-5; CDR3aa: CASMRDQPQHF; CDR3nt: TGTGCCTCCATGAGGGATCAGCCCCAGCATTTT
abundance: NA; v_gene: TRBV28; d_gene: NA; j_gene: TRBJ1-5; CDR3aa: CASRTVSNQPQHF; CDR3nt: TGTGCCAGCCGGACAGTTAGCAATCAGCCCCAGCATTTT
abundance: NA; v_gene: TRBV18; d_gene: TRBD1; j_gene: TRBJ1-2; CDR3aa: CASSFGQVEYGYTF; CDR3nt: TGTGCCAGCTCATTTGGACAGGTTGAATATGGCTACACCTTC
abundance: NA; v_gene: TRBV3-1/TRBV3-2; d_gene: NA; j_gene: TRBJ2-1; CDR3aa: CASSPTIYGEQFF; CDR3nt: TGTGCCAGCAGCCCTACCATATACGGTGAGCAGTTCTTC
abundance: NA; v_gene: TRBV27; d_gene: TRBD1; j_gene: TRBJ1-5; CDR3aa: CASSLSRDRAQQPQHF; CDR3nt: TGTGCCAGCAGTTTATCCCGGGACAGGGCGCAACAGCCCCAGCATTTT
abundance: NA; v_gene: TRBV15; d_gene: NA; j_gene: TRBJ1-1; CDR3aa: CATSRDTQGAEAFF; CDR3nt: TGTGCCACCAGCAGAGATACACAGGGAGCTGAAGCTTTCTTT
abundance: NA; v_gene: TRBV18; d_gene: TRBD2; j_gene: TRBJ2-5; CDR3aa: CASSPTSAAETQYF; CDR3nt: TGTGCCAGCTCACCTACTAGCGCCGCCGAGACCCAGTACTTC
abundance: NA; v_gene: TRBV2; d_gene: NA; j_gene: TRBJ1-3; CDR3aa: CASSGLDSGNTIYF; CDR3nt: TGTGCCAGCAGTGGGCTCGACTCTGGAAACACCATATATTTT
abundance: NA; v_gene: TRBV29-1; d_gene: TRBD2; j_gene: TRBJ2-1; CDR3aa: CSVEPGVAGGEQFF; CDR3nt: TGCAGCGTTGAACCCGGGGTAGCGGGAGGTGAGCAGTTCTTC
abundance: NA; v_gene: TRBV29-1; d_gene: TRBD2; j_gene: TRBJ2-7; CDR3aa: CSVGREATYEQYF; CDR3nt: TGCAGCGTTGGGCGGGAGGCAACCTACGAGCAGTACTTC
abundance: NA; v_gene: TRBV6-4; d_gene: NA; j_gene: TRBJ1-1; CDR3aa: CASSVREGLEAFF; CDR3nt: TGTGCCAGCAGTGTCAGGGAGGGGTTAGAAGCTTTCTTT
abundance: NA; v_gene: TRBV6-1; d_gene: NA; j_gene: TRBJ1-2; CDR3aa: CASSEAPGINYGYTF; CDR3nt: TGTGCCAGCAGTGAAGCGCCAGGCATTAACTATGGCTACACCTTC
abundance: NA; v_gene: TRBV29-1; d_gene: TRBD1; j_gene: TRBJ2-2; CDR3aa: CSGSDRVPGELFF; CDR3nt: TGCAGCGGATCCGACAGGGTCCCCGGGGAGCTGTTTTTT
abundance: NA; v_gene: TRBV27; d_gene: TRBD2; j_gene: TRBJ2-7; CDR3aa: CASRTSGSSYEQYF; CDR3nt: TGTGCCAGCCGGACTAGCGGGAGTTCCTACGAGCAGTACTTC
abundance: NA; v_gene: TRBV6-1; d_gene: TRBD1; j_gene: TRBJ1-2; CDR3aa: CASSEPGQGNPGYTF; CDR3nt: TGTGCCAGCAGTGAACCGGGACAGGGGAACCCTGGCTACACCTTC
abundance: once; v_gene: TRBV7-9; d_gene: NA; j_gene: TRBJ1-1; CDR3aa: CASSLGSRGTEAFF; CDR3nt: TGTGCCAGCAGCTTAGGCTCCCGGGGAACTGAAGCTTTCTTT
abundance: NA; v_gene: TRBV11-3; d_gene: TRBD1; j_gene: TRBJ1-1; CDR3aa: CASSLDLGTGGGTEAFF; CDR3nt: TGTGCCAGCAGCTTAGATCTAGGGACAGGGGGTGGGACTGAAGCTTTCTTT
abundance: NA; v_gene: TRBV27; d_gene: NA; j_gene: TRBJ1-1; CDR3aa: CASSKIRAGVVTEAFF; CDR3nt: TGTGCCAGCAGTAAAATCAGGGCTGGAGTTGTCACTGAAGCTTTCTTT
abundance: NA; v_gene: TRBV18; d_gene: NA; j_gene: TRBJ1-4; CDR3aa: CASSPTSQELFF; CDR3nt: TGTGCCAGCTCACCAACCAGCCAGGAACTGTTTTTT
abundance: NA; v_gene: TRBV7-2; d_gene: NA; j_gene: TRBJ1-2; CDR3aa: CASSLQGNYGYTF; CDR3nt: TGTGCCAGCAGCTTACAGGGTAACTATGGCTACACCTTC